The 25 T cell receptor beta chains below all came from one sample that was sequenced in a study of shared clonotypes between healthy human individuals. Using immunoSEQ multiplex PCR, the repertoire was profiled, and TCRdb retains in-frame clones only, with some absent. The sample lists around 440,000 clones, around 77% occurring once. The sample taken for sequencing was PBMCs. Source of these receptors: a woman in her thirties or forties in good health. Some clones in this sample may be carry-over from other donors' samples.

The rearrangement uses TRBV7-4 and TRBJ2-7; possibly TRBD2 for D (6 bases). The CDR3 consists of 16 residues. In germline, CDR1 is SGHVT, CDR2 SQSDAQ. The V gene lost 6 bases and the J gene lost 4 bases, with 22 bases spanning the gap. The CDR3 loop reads CASRSTGLQRNYEQYF. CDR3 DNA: TGTGCCAGCAGATCTACGGGACTCCAAAGGAATTACGAGCAGTACTTC.

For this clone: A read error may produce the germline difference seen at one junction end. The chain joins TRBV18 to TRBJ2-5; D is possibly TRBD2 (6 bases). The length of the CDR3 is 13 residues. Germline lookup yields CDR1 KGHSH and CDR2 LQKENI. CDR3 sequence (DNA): TGTGCCAGCTCACCAGGGACTCAAGGGACCCAGTACTTC. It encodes CASSPGTQGTQYF.

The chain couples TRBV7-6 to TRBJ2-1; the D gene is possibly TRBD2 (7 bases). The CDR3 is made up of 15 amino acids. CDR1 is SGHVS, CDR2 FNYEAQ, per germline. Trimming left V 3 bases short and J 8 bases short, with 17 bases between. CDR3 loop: CASSLASGGGDEQFF. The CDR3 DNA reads TGTGCCAGCAGCTTGGCTAGCGGAGGGGGGGATGAGCAGTTCTTC.

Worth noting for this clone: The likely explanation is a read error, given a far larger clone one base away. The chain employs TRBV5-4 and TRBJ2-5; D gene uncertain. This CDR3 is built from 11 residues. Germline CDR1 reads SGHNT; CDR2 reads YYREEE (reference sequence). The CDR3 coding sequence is TGTGCCAACAGCTTGGGAGAGACCCAGTACTTC. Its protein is CANSLGETQYF.

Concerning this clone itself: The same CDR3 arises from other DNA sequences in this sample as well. The CDR3 loop reads CASSLVYEQYF. CDR3 sequence (DNA): TGTGCCAGCAGTTTGGTGTACGAGCAGTACTTC. The V and J genes are TRBV6-6 and TRBJ2-7; D is ambiguous. This CDR3 has 11 residues. Trimming removed 4 bases at V and 4 bases at J, with 5 bases between. Per the germline V gene, CDR1 is MNHNY and CDR2 is SVGAGI (reference sequence).

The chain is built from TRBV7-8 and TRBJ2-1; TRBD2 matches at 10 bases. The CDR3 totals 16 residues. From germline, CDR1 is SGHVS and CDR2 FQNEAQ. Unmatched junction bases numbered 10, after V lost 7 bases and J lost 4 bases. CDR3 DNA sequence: TGTGCCAGCACCGCCCGTGGACTAGCGGTTTACAATGAGCAGTTCTTC. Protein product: CASTARGLAVYNEQFF.

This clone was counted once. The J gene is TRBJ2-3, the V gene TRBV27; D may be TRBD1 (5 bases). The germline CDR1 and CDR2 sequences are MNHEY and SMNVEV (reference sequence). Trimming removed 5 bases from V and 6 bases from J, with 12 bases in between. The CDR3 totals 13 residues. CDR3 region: CASSQHRLDTQYF. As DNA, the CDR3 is TGTGCCAGCAGTCAACACAGGTTGGATACGCAGTATTTT.

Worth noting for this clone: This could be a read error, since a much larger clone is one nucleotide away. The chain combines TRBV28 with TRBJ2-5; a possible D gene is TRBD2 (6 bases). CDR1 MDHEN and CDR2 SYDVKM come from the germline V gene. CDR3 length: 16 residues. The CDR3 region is CASSGEPRREQGTQYF. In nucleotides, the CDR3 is TGTGCCAGCAGTGGCGAACCCCGGCGGGAACAAGGGACCCAGTACTTC.

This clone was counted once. The CDR3 here is CASSQDFTYYGYTF. Written as DNA, the CDR3 is TGTGCCAGCAGCCAAGATTTCACCTACTATGGCTACACCTTC. This chain joins TRBV4-2 and TRBJ1-2; the D is unclear. This CDR3 spans 14 amino acids. The germline V and J ends were trimmed by 0 bases and 3 bases, with 8 bases remaining between them. CDR1 is LGHNA and CDR2 is YNFKEQ in the germline V gene.

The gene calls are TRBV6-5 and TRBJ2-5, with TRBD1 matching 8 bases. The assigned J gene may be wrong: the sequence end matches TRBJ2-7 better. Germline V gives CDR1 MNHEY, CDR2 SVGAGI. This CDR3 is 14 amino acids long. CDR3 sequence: CASSPTGAPYEQYF. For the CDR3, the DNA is TGTGCCAGCAGTCCGACAGGGGCCCCCTACGAGCAGTACTTC.

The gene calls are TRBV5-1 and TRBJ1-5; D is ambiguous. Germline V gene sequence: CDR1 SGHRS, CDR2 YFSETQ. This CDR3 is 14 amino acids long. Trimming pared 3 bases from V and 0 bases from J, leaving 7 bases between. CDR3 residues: CASSSGNSNQPQHF. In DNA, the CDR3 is TGCGCCAGCAGCTCCGGGAATAGCAATCAGCCCCAGCATTTT.

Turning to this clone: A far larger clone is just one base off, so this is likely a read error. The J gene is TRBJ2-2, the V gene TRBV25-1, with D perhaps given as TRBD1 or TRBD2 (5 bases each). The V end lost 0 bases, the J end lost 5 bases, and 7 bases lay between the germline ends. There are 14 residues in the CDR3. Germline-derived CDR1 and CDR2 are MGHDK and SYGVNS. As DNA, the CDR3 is TGTGCCAGCAGTGAATATGAGGGGACCGGGGAGCTGTTTTTT. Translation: CASSEYEGTGELFF. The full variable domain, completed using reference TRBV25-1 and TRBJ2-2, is EADIYQTPRYLVIGTGKKITLECSQTMGHDKMYWYQQDPGMELHLIHYSYGVNSTEKGDLSSESTVSRIRTEHFPLTLESARPSHTSQYLCASSEYEGTGELFFGEGSRLTVL.

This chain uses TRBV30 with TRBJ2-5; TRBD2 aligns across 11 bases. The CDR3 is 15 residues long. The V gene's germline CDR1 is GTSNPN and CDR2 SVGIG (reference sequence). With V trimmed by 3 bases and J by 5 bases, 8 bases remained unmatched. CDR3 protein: CAWSPLAGASETQYF. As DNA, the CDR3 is TGTGCCTGGAGCCCACTAGCGGGAGCTTCGGAGACCCAGTACTTC.

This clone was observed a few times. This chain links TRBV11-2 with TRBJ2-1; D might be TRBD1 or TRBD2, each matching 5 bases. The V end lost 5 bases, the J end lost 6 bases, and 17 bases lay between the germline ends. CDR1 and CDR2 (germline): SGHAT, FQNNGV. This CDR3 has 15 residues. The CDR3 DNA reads TGTGCCAGCAGCCAGCCTCGGGACGGAGGCAATGAGCAGTTCTTC. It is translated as CASSQPRDGGNEQFF. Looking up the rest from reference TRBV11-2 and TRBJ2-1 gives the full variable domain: EAGVAQSPRYKIIEKRQSVAFWCNPISGHATLYWYQQILGQGPKLLIQFQNNGVVDDSQLPKDRFSAERLKGVDSTLKIQPAKLEDSAVYLCASSQPRDGGNEQFFGPGTRLTVL.

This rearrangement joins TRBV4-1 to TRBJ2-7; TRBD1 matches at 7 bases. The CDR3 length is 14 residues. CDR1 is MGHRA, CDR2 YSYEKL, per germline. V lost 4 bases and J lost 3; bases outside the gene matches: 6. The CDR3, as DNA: TGCGCCAGCAGCCTTGGACAGGCGAACTACGAGCAGTACTTC. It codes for CASSLGQANYEQYF.

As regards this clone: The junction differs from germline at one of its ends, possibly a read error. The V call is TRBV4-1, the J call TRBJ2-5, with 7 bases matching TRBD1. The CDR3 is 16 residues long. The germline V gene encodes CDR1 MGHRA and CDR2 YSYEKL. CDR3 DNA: TGCGTCAGCAGCCTGGACAGGACGGGAAGTTCAGAGACCCAGTACTTC. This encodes CVSSLDRTGSSETQYF.

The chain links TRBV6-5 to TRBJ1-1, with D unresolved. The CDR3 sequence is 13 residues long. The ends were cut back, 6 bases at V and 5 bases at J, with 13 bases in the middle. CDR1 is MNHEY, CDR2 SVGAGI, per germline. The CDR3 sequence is CASSLRRGTEAFF. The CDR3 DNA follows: TGTGCCAGCAGCCTCCGAAGAGGGACTGAAGCTTTCTTT.

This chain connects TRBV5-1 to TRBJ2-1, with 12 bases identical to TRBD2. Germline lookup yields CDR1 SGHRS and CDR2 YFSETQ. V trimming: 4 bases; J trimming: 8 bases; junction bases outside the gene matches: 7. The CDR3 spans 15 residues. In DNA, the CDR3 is TGCGCCAGCAGCCCCAGACTAGCGGGAGTATATGAGCAGTTCTTC. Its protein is CASSPRLAGVYEQFF.

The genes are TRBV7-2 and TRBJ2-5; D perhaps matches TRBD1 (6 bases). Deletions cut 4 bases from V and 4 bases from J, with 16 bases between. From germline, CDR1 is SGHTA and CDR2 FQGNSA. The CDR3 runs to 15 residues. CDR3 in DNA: TGTGCCAGCAGCTCGGGCAGGGGTAGGGGAGAGACCCAGTACTTC. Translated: CASSSGRGRGETQYF.

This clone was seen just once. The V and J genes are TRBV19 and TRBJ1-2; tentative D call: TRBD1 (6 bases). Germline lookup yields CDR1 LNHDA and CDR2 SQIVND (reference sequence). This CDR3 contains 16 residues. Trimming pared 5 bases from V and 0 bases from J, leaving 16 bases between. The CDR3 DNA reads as TGTGCCAGTAGTCCGTGGGACACCCCCACTAACTATGGCTACACCTTC. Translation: CASSPWDTPTNYGYTF. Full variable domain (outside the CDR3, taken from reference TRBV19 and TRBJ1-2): DGGITQSPKYLFRKEGQNVTLSCEQNLNHDAMYWYRQDPGQGLRLIYYSQIVNDFQKGDIAEGYSVSREKKESFPLTVTSAQKNPTAFYLCASSPWDTPTNYGYTFGSGTRLTVV.

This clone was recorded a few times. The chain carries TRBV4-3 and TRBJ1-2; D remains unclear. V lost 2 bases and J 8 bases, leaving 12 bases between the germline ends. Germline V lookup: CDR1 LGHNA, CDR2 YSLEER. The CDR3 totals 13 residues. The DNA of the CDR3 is TGCGCCAGCAGCCAACAGATGGAGGACGGCTACACCTTC. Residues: CASSQQMEDGYTF.

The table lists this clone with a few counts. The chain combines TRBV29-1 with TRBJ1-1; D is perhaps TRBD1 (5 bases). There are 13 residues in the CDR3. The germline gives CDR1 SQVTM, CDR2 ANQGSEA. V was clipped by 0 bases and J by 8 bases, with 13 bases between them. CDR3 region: CSVEDQGLGEAFF. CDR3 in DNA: TGCAGCGTTGAAGATCAGGGCCTCGGGGAAGCTTTCTTT.

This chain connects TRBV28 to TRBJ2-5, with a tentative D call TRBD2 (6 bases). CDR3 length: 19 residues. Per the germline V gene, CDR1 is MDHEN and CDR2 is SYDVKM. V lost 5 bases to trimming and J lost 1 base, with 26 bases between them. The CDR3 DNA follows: TGTGCCAGCAGTAAAAGAACTCGGGAGACCCTAGCTCCCCAAGAGACCCAGTACTTC. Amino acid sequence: CASSKRTRETLAPQETQYF.

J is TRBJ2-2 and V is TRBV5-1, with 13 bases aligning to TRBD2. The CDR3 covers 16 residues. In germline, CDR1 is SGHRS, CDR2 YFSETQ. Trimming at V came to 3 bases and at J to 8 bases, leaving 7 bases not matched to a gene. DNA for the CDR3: TGCGCCAGCAGCTCACTAGCGGGAGGGCACAATGGGGAGCTGTTTTTT. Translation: CASSSLAGGHNGELFF.

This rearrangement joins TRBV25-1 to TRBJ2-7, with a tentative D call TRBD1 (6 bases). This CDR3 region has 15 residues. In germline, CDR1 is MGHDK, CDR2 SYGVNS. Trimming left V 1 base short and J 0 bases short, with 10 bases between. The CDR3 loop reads CASSESATGSYEQYF. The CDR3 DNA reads TGTGCCAGCAGTGAATCAGCGACAGGCTCCTACGAGCAGTACTTC.